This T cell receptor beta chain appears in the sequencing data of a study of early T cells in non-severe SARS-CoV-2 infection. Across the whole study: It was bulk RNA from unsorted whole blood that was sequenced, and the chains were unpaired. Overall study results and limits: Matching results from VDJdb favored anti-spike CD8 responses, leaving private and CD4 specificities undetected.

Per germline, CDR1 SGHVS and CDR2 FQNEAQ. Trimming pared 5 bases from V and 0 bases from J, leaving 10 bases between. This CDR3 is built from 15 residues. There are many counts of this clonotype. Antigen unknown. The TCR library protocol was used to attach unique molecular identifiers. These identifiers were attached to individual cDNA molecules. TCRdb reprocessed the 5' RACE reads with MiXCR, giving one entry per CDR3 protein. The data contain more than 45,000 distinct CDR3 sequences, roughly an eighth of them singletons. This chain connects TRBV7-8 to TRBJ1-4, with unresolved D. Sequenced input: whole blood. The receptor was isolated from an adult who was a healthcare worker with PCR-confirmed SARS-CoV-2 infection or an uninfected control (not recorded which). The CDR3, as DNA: TGTGCCAGCAGCCTCGCCCGAGCAACTAATGAAAAACTGTTTTTT. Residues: CASSLARATNEKLFF.